This T cell receptor beta chain comes out of a study of blood T cell repertoires in COVID-19. The length of the CDR3 is 12 residues. The germline gives CDR1 KGHSH, CDR2 LQKENI. V lost 2 bases and J lost 10, with 10 bases in between. Profiling relied on immunoSEQ multiplex PCR, and the TCRdb table lists in-frame clones only, not all of them. The sample has approximately 260,000 clones; about four fifths are singletons. The origin of this receptor is an elderly woman with acute or convalescent COVID-19. This chain joins TRBV18 and TRBJ2-3, with a possible D match to TRBD2 (5 bases). The material sequenced was peripheral blood. The CDR3 region has the DNA TGTGCCAGCTCACCAAGGGAGACGGCGCAGTATTTT. It yields the protein CASSPRETAQYF.